The rows below give T cell receptor beta chains drawn from one sample of a study of T-cell reconstitution after alpha-beta-depleted transplantation in children. One entry per CDR3 protein, called by TCRdb with MiXCR from the PCR reads. The repertoire holds about 610,000 distinct CDR3 sequences, roughly 27% seen once, with 36% in the top ten. This specimen consisted of PBMCs, obtained before TCRalphabeta/CD19-depleted stem cell transplant. The receptor source for this set is a boy in the first two years of life with Wiskott-Aldrich syndrome, due to receive a stem cell transplant. Both conserved end residues are trimmed from each CDR3. Each record gives: V gene, CDR3 protein.

V: TRBV27; CDR3: ASSDRDSRELF
V: TRBV6-6; CDR3: ASYRPYEQY
V: TRBV20-1; CDR3: SARADRANTEAF
V: TRBV20-1; CDR3: SARGDSSYNEQF
V: TRBV4-1; CDR3: ASSHYVTGSGYT
V: TRBV12-3/TRBV12-4; CDR3: ASSRDSLEQF
V: TRBV4-2; CDR3: ASSQDRGSRTTGELF
V: TRBV27; CDR3: ASSPQTSAQY
V: TRBV7-8; CDR3: ASSPRGAGVTGELF
V: TRBV5-1; CDR3: ASDQGRRETQY
V: TRBV5-1; CDR3: ASSLRRFQETQY
V: TRBV18; CDR3: ASSRLGPPNTGELF
V: TRBV6-1; CDR3: ASTVKRASGTHEQY
V: TRBV10-3; CDR3: AISESPRGDYEQY
V: TRBV29-1; CDR3: SGRRTGTGGELF